These T cell receptor beta chains were read from a single sample in a study of T cell repertoires in cytomegalovirus infection. These receptors are not linked to any known antigen. TCRdb redid the calling of the reads with MiXCR, one entry per CDR3 protein. The sample has about 770,000 distinct CDR3 sequences, under 35% seen once. Sequenced here: cultured CD8+ T cells from PBMCs, sampled from culture after CMV antigen stimulation. The origin of the receptors is a human donor in good health (CMV status not recorded). Some clones in this sample may be carry-over from other donors' samples. Both conserved end residues are part of each CDR3. Fields, in order: D gene, clone size, J gene, V gene, CDR3 protein, CDR3 DNA. The D gene is left open where the match is weak. Clone size appears in some rows only: once, few, many, or a class for an expanded clone.

D gene: .; clone size: .; J gene: TRBJ1-1; V gene: TRBV4-2; CDR3 protein: CASSQERRVRGTEAFF; CDR3 DNA: TGTGCCAGCAGCCAAGAACGACGGGTTCGGGGCACTGAAGCTTTCTTT
D gene: TRBD1; clone size: once; J gene: TRBJ2-7; V gene: TRBV12-3/TRBV12-4; CDR3 protein: CASSLGQLVEQYF; CDR3 DNA: TGTGCCAGCAGTTTGGGACAGCTGGTCGAGCAGTACTTC
D gene: .; clone size: .; J gene: TRBJ1-2; V gene: TRBV18; CDR3 protein: CASSPEEGRLYGYTF; CDR3 DNA: TGTGCCAGCTCACCGGAGGAAGGACGTCTGTATGGCTACACCTTC
D gene: TRBD1; clone size: .; J gene: TRBJ1-2; V gene: TRBV7-4; CDR3 protein: CALNRGSGGYTF; CDR3 DNA: TGTGCCCTTAACAGGGGTTCTGGCGGCTACACCTTC
D gene: TRBD2; clone size: many; J gene: TRBJ2-7; V gene: TRBV19; CDR3 protein: CASTLAGGPGYEQYF; CDR3 DNA: TGTGCCAGTACCCTAGCGGGGGGGCCAGGGTACGAGCAGTACTTC
D gene: .; clone size: .; J gene: TRBJ2-1; V gene: TRBV9; CDR3 protein: CASSVGQERYNEQFF; CDR3 DNA: TGTGCCAGCAGCGTAGGGCAGGAAAGGTACAATGAGCAGTTCTTC
D gene: TRBD1; clone size: many; J gene: TRBJ2-5; V gene: TRBV7-9; CDR3 protein: CASSQTQGWQETQYF; CDR3 DNA: TGTGCCAGCAGCCAGACACAGGGGTGGCAAGAGACCCAGTACTTC
D gene: .; clone size: .; J gene: TRBJ1-1; V gene: TRBV4-2; CDR3 protein: CASSQEGVVTEAFF; CDR3 DNA: TGTGCCAGCAGCCAAGAAGGGGTCGTCACTGAAGCTTTCTTT
D gene: TRBD1; clone size: .; J gene: TRBJ1-3; V gene: TRBV7-9; CDR3 protein: CASSLAGQGTSFVGNTIYF; CDR3 DNA: TGTGCCAGCAGCTTAGCCGGACAGGGGACCTCATTTGTGGGTAACACCATATATTTT
D gene: TRBD2; clone size: .; J gene: TRBJ2-1; V gene: TRBV11-3; CDR3 protein: CASSEWGGLNEQFF; CDR3 DNA: TGTGCCAGCAGCGAGTGGGGGGGTTTGAATGAGCAGTTCTTC
D gene: .; clone size: .; J gene: TRBJ1-3; V gene: TRBV28; CDR3 protein: CASSSSRHPLGTIYF; CDR3 DNA: TGTGCCAGCAGTAGCAGCAGGCACCCCTTAGGCACCATATATTTT
D gene: .; clone size: few; J gene: TRBJ2-1; V gene: TRBV7-8; CDR3 protein: CASSLEKRFSYNEQFF; CDR3 DNA: TGTGCCAGCAGCTTAGAAAAGCGGTTCTCCTACAATGAGCAGTTCTTC
D gene: TRBD1; clone size: .; J gene: TRBJ2-7; V gene: TRBV6-1; CDR3 protein: CASSEMDRGYEQYF; CDR3 DNA: TGTGCCAGCAGTGAAATGGACAGGGGCTACGAGCAGTACTTC
D gene: TRBD1; clone size: few; J gene: TRBJ1-2; V gene: TRBV12-3/TRBV12-4; CDR3 protein: CASSSWDRGAYGYTF; CDR3 DNA: TGTGCCAGCAGTTCGTGGGACAGGGGTGCCTATGGCTACACCTTC
D gene: .; clone size: few; J gene: TRBJ1-1; V gene: TRBV27; CDR3 protein: CASSLGVAREAFF; CDR3 DNA: TGTGCCAGCAGTTTAGGAGTGGCGAGAGAAGCTTTCTTT
D gene: TRBD1; clone size: many; J gene: TRBJ1-5; V gene: TRBV6-2/TRBV6-3; CDR3 protein: CASTPLGTANQPQHF; CDR3 DNA: TGTGCCAGCACCCCTCTCGGGACAGCTAATCAGCCCCAGCATTTT
D gene: TRBD1; clone size: few; J gene: TRBJ2-3; V gene: TRBV4-1; CDR3 protein: CASSQDHRGVSDTQYF; CDR3 DNA: TGCGCCAGCAGCCAAGATCACAGGGGAGTTTCAGATACGCAGTATTTT
D gene: TRBD1; clone size: .; J gene: TRBJ1-1; V gene: TRBV5-4; CDR3 protein: CASSLGVTGPQNTEAFF; CDR3 DNA: TGTGCCAGCAGCTTGGGGGTGACAGGGCCTCAGAACACTGAAGCTTTCTTT
D gene: .; clone size: few; J gene: TRBJ1-1; V gene: TRBV27; CDR3 protein: CASSGRRALNTEAFF; CDR3 DNA: TGTGCCAGCAGTGGGAGGAGAGCCTTGAACACTGAAGCTTTCTTT
D gene: .; clone size: .; J gene: TRBJ1-1; V gene: TRBV27; CDR3 protein: CASSLRGEVNTEAFF; CDR3 DNA: TGTGCCAGCAGTTTGAGGGGGGAAGTCAACACTGAAGCTTTCTTT
D gene: .; clone size: few; J gene: TRBJ1-5; V gene: TRBV27; CDR3 protein: CASSAEGGSNQPQHF; CDR3 DNA: TGTGCCAGCAGCGCAGAAGGGGGTAGCAATCAGCCCCAGCATTTT
D gene: TRBD1; clone size: .; J gene: TRBJ1-6; V gene: TRBV13; CDR3 protein: CPSSPGTGGISPLHF; CDR3 DNA: TGTCCCAGCAGCCCCGGGACAGGCGGAATTTCACCCCTCCACTTT
D gene: .; clone size: .; J gene: TRBJ2-3; V gene: TRBV6-1; CDR3 protein: CASRGVGITDTQYF; CDR3 DNA: TGTGCCAGCAGGGGAGTCGGGATCACAGATACGCAGTATTTT
D gene: .; clone size: few; J gene: TRBJ2-3; V gene: TRBV4-3; CDR3 protein: CASSQLGQGRTDTQYF; CDR3 DNA: TGCGCCAGCAGCCAACTCGGCCAAGGACGCACAGATACGCAGTATTTT
D gene: TRBD2; clone size: few; J gene: TRBJ2-2; V gene: TRBV4-1; CDR3 protein: CASSSLAGGHGELFF; CDR3 DNA: TGCGCCAGCAGCTCTCTTGCGGGGGGGCACGGGGAGCTGTTTTTT
D gene: TRBD1; clone size: .; J gene: TRBJ1-2; V gene: TRBV27; CDR3 protein: CASSFRGQSGKYGYTF; CDR3 DNA: TGTGCCAGCAGTTTTAGGGGGCAGAGCGGAAAATATGGCTACACCTTC
D gene: .; clone size: .; J gene: TRBJ1-5; V gene: TRBV9; CDR3 protein: CASSADLNQPQHF; CDR3 DNA: TGTGCCAGCAGCGCGGACCTCAATCAGCCCCAGCATTTT
D gene: TRBD2; clone size: .; J gene: TRBJ2-1; V gene: TRBV20-1; CDR3 protein: CSAFPLVSGLAGGDEQFF; CDR3 DNA: TGCAGTGCTTTCCCCTTGGTATCGGGACTAGCGGGGGGGGATGAGCAGTTCTTC
D gene: .; clone size: few; J gene: TRBJ1-1; V gene: TRBV7-2; CDR3 protein: CASSPGPSGTEAFF; CDR3 DNA: TGTGCCAGCAGCCCCGGTCCCTCTGGCACTGAAGCTTTCTTT
D gene: .; clone size: .; J gene: TRBJ1-2; V gene: TRBV7-9; CDR3 protein: CASSIPRGSYTF; CDR3 DNA: TGTGCCAGCAGCATTCCCAGGGGTAGCTACACCTTC
D gene: .; clone size: few; J gene: TRBJ2-7; V gene: TRBV27; CDR3 protein: CASSLWPSRRGYEQYF; CDR3 DNA: TGTGCCAGCAGTTTATGGCCCTCCAGGCGCGGCTACGAGCAGTACTTC
D gene: TRBD2; clone size: .; J gene: TRBJ2-1; V gene: TRBV12-5; CDR3 protein: CASALPSGGAMNEQFF; CDR3 DNA: TGTGCTAGTGCCCTGCCTAGCGGGGGGGCCATGAATGAGCAGTTCTTC
D gene: .; clone size: few; J gene: TRBJ1-1; V gene: TRBV15; CDR3 protein: CATSRVGRTVEAFF; CDR3 DNA: TGTGCCACCAGCAGAGTGGGCCGGACAGTCGAAGCTTTCTTT
D gene: TRBD2; clone size: once; J gene: TRBJ2-5; V gene: TRBV7-8; CDR3 protein: CASSRVGLAGGFQEAQYF; CDR3 DNA: TGTGCCAGCAGCCGCGTTGGGCTAGCGGGGGGATTCCAAGAGGCCCAGTACTTC
D gene: .; clone size: .; J gene: TRBJ2-7; V gene: TRBV7-9; CDR3 protein: CASSPRTEGYEQYF; CDR3 DNA: TGTGCCAGCAGCCCCCGGACCGAGGGCTACGAGCAGTACTTC
D gene: .; clone size: few; J gene: TRBJ1-2; V gene: TRBV15; CDR3 protein: CATSRDRGGGGYTF; CDR3 DNA: TGTGCCACCAGCAGAGATCGAGGGGGTGGTGGCTACACCTTC
D gene: .; clone size: few; J gene: TRBJ1-4; V gene: TRBV5-4; CDR3 protein: CASSSPKGPNEKLFF; CDR3 DNA: TGTGCCAGCAGCTCCCCCAAGGGGCCAAATGAAAAACTGTTTTTT
D gene: .; clone size: few; J gene: TRBJ1-5; V gene: TRBV27; CDR3 protein: CASRSRDMGGWPQHF; CDR3 DNA: TGTGCCAGCAGGTCCCGGGACATGGGAGGCTGGCCCCAGCATTTT
D gene: TRBD2; clone size: .; J gene: TRBJ2-1; V gene: TRBV7-9; CDR3 protein: CASSRPGLAGDEQFF; CDR3 DNA: TGTGCCAGCTCCCGACCGGGACTAGCGGGCGATGAGCAGTTCTTC
D gene: .; clone size: few; J gene: TRBJ1-4; V gene: TRBV19; CDR3 protein: CASSSRQFPDEKLFF; CDR3 DNA: TGTGCCAGTAGTTCCCGACAGTTCCCGGATGAAAAACTGTTTTTT
D gene: .; clone size: .; J gene: TRBJ2-1; V gene: TRBV4-1; CDR3 protein: CASSQVLDGNRYNEQFF; CDR3 DNA: TGCGCCAGCAGCCAAGTCCTCGACGGGAATCGGTACAATGAGCAGTTCTTC
D gene: .; clone size: .; J gene: TRBJ1-3; V gene: TRBV6-2/TRBV6-3; CDR3 protein: CASSAYIQGSSGNTIYF; CDR3 DNA: TGTGCCAGCAGTGCGTATATACAGGGCAGCTCTGGAAACACCATATATTTT
D gene: TRBD1; clone size: many; J gene: TRBJ1-4; V gene: TRBV7-6; CDR3 protein: CASSPSRGRGDLEKLFF; CDR3 DNA: TGTGCCAGCAGCCCATCTAGGGGGCGGGGAGACCTTGAAAAACTGTTTTTT
D gene: TRBD2; clone size: many; J gene: TRBJ2-1; V gene: TRBV11-1; CDR3 protein: CASSLDGILAGAFDRSYNEQFF; CDR3 DNA: TGTGCCAGCAGCTTAGACGGAATACTAGCGGGGGCCTTCGACCGCTCCTACAATGAGCAGTTCTTC
D gene: .; clone size: few; J gene: TRBJ2-1; V gene: TRBV7-6; CDR3 protein: CASSWGTDEQFF; CDR3 DNA: TGTGCCAGCAGCTGGGGTACGGATGAGCAGTTCTTC
D gene: TRBD1; clone size: .; J gene: TRBJ2-7; V gene: TRBV12-5; CDR3 protein: CASGFKARDSDYEQYF; CDR3 DNA: TGTGCTAGTGGTTTCAAAGCCCGGGACAGCGACTACGAGCAGTACTTC
D gene: TRBD1; clone size: few; J gene: TRBJ1-2; V gene: TRBV2; CDR3 protein: CASSIQGGSYGYTF; CDR3 DNA: TGTGCCAGCAGTATACAGGGGGGGAGCTATGGCTACACCTTC
D gene: TRBD1; clone size: few; J gene: TRBJ2-1; V gene: TRBV7-2; CDR3 protein: CASSARDRGYEQFF; CDR3 DNA: TGTGCCAGCAGCGCTAGGGACAGGGGCTATGAGCAGTTCTTC
D gene: TRBD1; clone size: few; J gene: TRBJ1-2; V gene: TRBV7-9; CDR3 protein: CASSLAFTGDVGYGYTF; CDR3 DNA: TGTGCCAGCAGCTTAGCGTTTACAGGGGATGTTGGCTATGGCTACACCTTC
D gene: .; clone size: once; J gene: TRBJ2-1; V gene: TRBV6-6; CDR3 protein: CASRQITTGIEQFF; CDR3 DNA: TGTGCCAGCAGGCAGATCACAACAGGGATTGAGCAGTTCTTC
D gene: .; clone size: .; J gene: TRBJ1-1; V gene: TRBV7-8; CDR3 protein: CASTFPGTAPKNTEAFF; CDR3 DNA: TGTGCCAGCACCTTCCCCGGGACGGCCCCGAAGAACACTGAAGCTTTCTTT
D gene: .; clone size: .; J gene: TRBJ1-5; V gene: TRBV7-3; CDR3 protein: CASSLLKAAGNQPQHF; CDR3 DNA: TGTGCCAGCAGCTTACTTAAGGCGGCGGGCAATCAGCCCCAGCATTTT